A single sample gave rise to the 6 T cell receptor beta chains below, sequenced in a study of blood T cell repertoires in COVID-19. Libraries were prepared by immunoSEQ multiplex PCR; TCRdb keeps only in-frame clonotypes and omits some of them. This sample has about 300,000 clones, with around 90% found just once. Sample: peripheral blood. Receptor source: a man aged 18 to 30 with active or convalescent COVID-19.

This chain links TRBV7-9 with TRBJ2-2, with D maybe TRBD1 (5 bases). Looked up from germline, CDR1 is SEHNR and CDR2 is FQNEAQ (reference sequence). V lost 2 bases and J 4 bases, leaving 11 bases between the germline ends. The CDR3 consists of 15 residues. Here the CDR3 DNA reads TGTGCCAGCAGCTTACAGGGAAGAAGCACCGGGGAGCTGTTTTTT. Its translation: CASSLQGRSTGELFF.

This clone was seen once. The chain links TRBV10-2 to TRBJ2-5, with TRBD1 matching 8 bases. The CDR3 runs to 16 residues. Losses at the gene ends were 3 bases for V and 5 bases for J; bases not matched to a gene: 11. The germline CDR1 and CDR2 sequences are WSHSY and SAAADI. The CDR3 region is CASSETRTGLGETQYF. The CDR3 DNA reads TGCGCCAGCAGTGAAACTCGGACAGGGCTGGGGGAGACCCAGTACTTC.

This sequence joins TRBV12-5 and TRBJ1-2; the D gene is possibly TRBD1 (5 bases). CDR3 length equals 13 residues. Trimming removed 2 bases from V and 8 bases from J, with 12 bases in between. CDR1 is LGHNT and CDR2 is FRNRAP in the germline V gene. The CDR3 protein is CASGLSGAEGYTF. CDR3 bases: TGTGCTAGTGGTTTGTCTGGGGCGGAGGGCTACACCTTC.

The chain is built from TRBV4-3 and TRBJ2-1; 9 nucleotides align to TRBD1. V dropped 3 bases and J dropped 8; count of bases not matched to a gene: 8. The germline V gene has CDR1 LGHNA and CDR2 YSLEER. CDR3 length: 15 residues. The CDR3 DNA follows: TGCGCCAGCAGCCAGGCCGGGACAGGGCCTTATGAGCAGTTCTTC. This codes for CASSQAGTGPYEQFF.

The chain recombines TRBV3-1 (or the pseudogene TRBV3-2) with TRBJ2-7; TRBD1 agrees at 7 bases. This CDR3 is 17 amino acids long. CDR1 is LGHDT, CDR2 YNNKEL, per germline (reference sequence). The ends lost 2 bases at V and 2 bases at J; junction bases unmatched: 12. CDR3: CASSQTLKGALPYEQYF. CDR3 DNA sequence: TGTGCCAGCAGCCAAACGCTGAAGGGGGCACTACCCTACGAGCAGTACTTC.

The rearrangement uses TRBV10-3 and TRBJ2-1; 8 bases are a match to TRBD2. Germline V CDR1 and CDR2: ENHRY, SYGVKD. The junction had 11 bases not matched to a gene; V was cut back by 4 bases and J by 6 bases. The CDR3 spans 16 residues. The CDR3 sequence: CAISGRGTSGANEQFF. DNA of the CDR3: TGTGCCATCAGTGGGCGGGGGACTAGTGGGGCCAATGAGCAGTTCTTC.